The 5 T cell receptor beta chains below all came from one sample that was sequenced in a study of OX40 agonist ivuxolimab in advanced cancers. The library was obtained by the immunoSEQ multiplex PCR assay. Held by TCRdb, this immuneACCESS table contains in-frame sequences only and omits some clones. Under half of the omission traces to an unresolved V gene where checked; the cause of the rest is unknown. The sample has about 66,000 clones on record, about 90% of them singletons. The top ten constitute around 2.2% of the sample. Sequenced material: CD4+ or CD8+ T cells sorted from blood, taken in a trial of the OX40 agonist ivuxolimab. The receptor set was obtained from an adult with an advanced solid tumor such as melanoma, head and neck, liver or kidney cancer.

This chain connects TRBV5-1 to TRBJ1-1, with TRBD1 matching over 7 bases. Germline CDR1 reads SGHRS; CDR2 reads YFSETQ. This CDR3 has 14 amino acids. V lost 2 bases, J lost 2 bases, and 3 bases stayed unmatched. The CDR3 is CASSFGTENTEAFF. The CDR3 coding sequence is TGCGCCAGCAGCTTCGGGACAGAAAACACTGAAGCTTTCTTT.

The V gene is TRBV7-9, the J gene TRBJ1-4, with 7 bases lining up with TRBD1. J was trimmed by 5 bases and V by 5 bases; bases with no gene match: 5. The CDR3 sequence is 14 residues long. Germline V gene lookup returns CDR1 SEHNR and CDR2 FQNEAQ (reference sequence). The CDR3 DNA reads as TGTGCCAGCAGCGACGGGACAGAGAATGAAAAACTGTTTTTT. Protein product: CASSDGTENEKLFF.

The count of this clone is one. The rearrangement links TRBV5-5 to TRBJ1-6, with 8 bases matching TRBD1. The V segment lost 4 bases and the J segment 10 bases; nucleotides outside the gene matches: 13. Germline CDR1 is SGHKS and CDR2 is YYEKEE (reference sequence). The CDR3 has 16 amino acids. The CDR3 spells CASSQQDRVEGSPLHF. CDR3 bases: TGTGCCAGCAGCCAGCAGGACAGGGTGGAGGGATCACCCCTCCACTTT.

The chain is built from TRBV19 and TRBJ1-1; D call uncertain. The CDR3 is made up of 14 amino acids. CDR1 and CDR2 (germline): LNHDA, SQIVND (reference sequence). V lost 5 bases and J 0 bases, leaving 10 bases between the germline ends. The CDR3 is CASSVGLLNTEAFF. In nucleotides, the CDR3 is TGTGCCAGTAGTGTTGGACTGCTGAACACTGAAGCTTTCTTT.

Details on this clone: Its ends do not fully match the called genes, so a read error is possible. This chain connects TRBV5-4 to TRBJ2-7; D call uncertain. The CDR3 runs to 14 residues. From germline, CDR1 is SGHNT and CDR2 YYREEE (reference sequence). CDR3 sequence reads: CASSLEGGYLGSQF. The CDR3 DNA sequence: TGTGCCAGCAGCTTGGAGGGTGGTTACTTGGGTAGTCAGTTC.